This entry lists 12 T cell receptor beta chains sequenced from one sample in a study of vaccination effects on CD4 cells after COVID-19. Their antigens remain unidentified. Prior to sequencing, the ViraFEST assay stimulated PBMC with viral peptide pools, which expanded the antigen-specific CD4+ T cells. A 10-day culture period preceded the isolation of CD4+ T cells. Prior SARS-CoV-2 infection was absent in the vaccine recipients, as shown by negative nucleocapsid antibodies. This table comes from immunoSEQ multiplex PCR, and its TCRdb copy is limited to in-frame clones, with some not included. The repertoire holds 26,000 or so clones, with under 75% as singletons. The specimen was CD4+ T cells from PBMCs cultured with SARS-CoV-2 spike peptides, collected before COVID-19 vaccination. The receptors were gathered from a human donor who received a COVID-19 vaccine.

The gene calls are TRBV19 and TRBJ2-2; D is undetermined. The length of the CDR3 is 17 residues. Trimming left V 1 base short and J 0 bases short, with 12 bases between. CDR1 is LNHDA and CDR2 is SQIVND in the germline V gene (reference sequence). The CDR3 loop is CASSIGILTTNTGELFF. The DNA for the CDR3 is TGTGCCAGTAGTATAGGTATTCTAACAACGAACACCGGGGAGCTGTTTTTT.

This sequence joins TRBV11-2 and TRBJ2-4; D perhaps matches TRBD1 (6 bases). Trimming left V 5 bases short and J 9 bases short, with 17 bases between. The CDR3 covers 14 residues. CDR1 SGHAT and CDR2 FQNNGV come from the germline V gene. DNA for the CDR3: TGTGCCAGCAGCCCCGGACAGTTCCTAGGCATTCAGTACTTC. Amino acid sequence: CASSPGQFLGIQYF.

The chain combines TRBV7-6 with TRBJ2-1; 11 positions agree with TRBD2. Germline values: CDR1 SGHVS, CDR2 FNYEAQ. The CDR3 has 18 amino acids. J was trimmed by 8 bases and V by 4 bases; bases with no gene match: 16. CDR3 sequence reads: CASSYHPSTSGSRHEQFF. The CDR3 bases are TGTGCCAGCAGCTACCACCCATCAACTAGCGGGAGTAGACATGAGCAGTTCTTC.

With respect to this clone: A junction end diverges from the germline sequence, so it may reflect a read error. V is TRBV11-1 and J is TRBJ2-3; possible D gene TRBD2, 7 bases. Looked up from germline, CDR1 is SGHAT and CDR2 is FQDESV (reference sequence). This CDR3 spans 16 amino acids. CDR3 DNA: TGTGCCAGCAGCCTAGCGGCGGGGGCGGATGGTGATACGCAGTATTTT. This gives the protein CASSLAAGADGDTQYF.

The chain recombines TRBV5-5 with TRBJ1-5; D not resolved. The V gene's germline CDR1 is SGHKS and CDR2 YYEKEE (reference sequence). V shed 3 bases and J shed 2 bases, with 12 bases lying between them. The CDR3 is made up of 15 amino acids. The CDR3 region is CASSWAEMGNQPQHF. Written as DNA, the CDR3 is TGTGCCAGCAGCTGGGCTGAGATGGGCAATCAGCCCCAGCATTTT.

This CDR3 reads CASSFGQEWGMAFF. The CDR3 DNA is TGTGCCAGCAGTTTCGGACAGGAATGGGGTATGGCTTTCTTT. The chain combines TRBV2 with TRBJ1-1; 7 bases line up with TRBD1. Losses at the gene ends were 5 bases for V and 11 bases for J; bases not matched to a gene: 14. Germline CDR1 reads SNHLY; CDR2 reads FYNNEI. CDR3 length: 14 residues.

The rearrangement links TRBV6-5 to TRBJ1-1; tentative D call: TRBD1 (6 bases). CDR1 is MNHEY and CDR2 is SVGAGI in the germline V gene. Trimming shortened V by 7 bases and J by 1 base, and 16 bases separated the two germline ends. The CDR3 contains 15 residues. The CDR3: CASKGGGKGNTEAFF. In DNA, the CDR3 is TGTGCCAGCAAGGGGGGGGGAAAGGGGAACACTGAAGCTTTCTTT.

V and J are TRBV11-2 and TRBJ1-3; possible D gene TRBD1, 5 bases. The CDR3 has 14 amino acids. Trimming removed 1 base from V and 2 bases from J, with 6 bases in between. Germline V gives CDR1 SGHAT, CDR2 FQNNGV. In DNA form, the CDR3 reads TGTGCCAGCAGCTTAGGACAGACTGGAAACACCATATATTTT. Its protein is CASSLGQTGNTIYF.

The rearrangement uses TRBV7-9 and TRBJ1-2; 8 bases line up with TRBD1. Germline V gene data show CDR1 as SEHNR and CDR2 as FQNEAQ (reference sequence). V lost 3 bases to trimming and J lost 5 bases; unmatched junction nucleotides: 5. The CDR3 is 14 amino acids. CDR3 loop: CASSFGDRQYGYTF. The CDR3 DNA follows: TGTGCCAGCAGCTTTGGGGACAGGCAATATGGCTACACCTTC.

In this sample, this clone turned up a few times. V usage is TRBV6-6 and J usage is TRBJ2-1; 10 bases align to TRBD2. The CDR3 is made up of 15 amino acids. The V gene end was trimmed by 2 bases and the J gene end by 7 bases; junction bases not matched to a gene: 5. Germline CDR1 is MNHNY and CDR2 is SVGAGI (reference sequence). CDR3 sequence (DNA): TGTGCCAGCAGTTACGGGACAGCGGGGGGGAATGAGCAGTTCTTC. It yields the protein CASSYGTAGGNEQFF.

By share, this clone ranks as medium-sized. This chain connects TRBV18 to TRBJ2-1, with 9 positions matching TRBD2. Germline CDR1 and CDR2: KGHSH and LQKENI. J lost 9 bases, V lost 6 bases, and 12 bases had no gene match. The CDR3 runs 15 residues. This CDR3 reads CASSPGLASPGEQFF. In DNA, the CDR3 is TGTGCCAGCTCGCCGGGACTAGCATCCCCAGGTGAGCAGTTCTTC.

J is TRBJ1-4 and V is TRBV18; the D gene is possibly TRBD1 (5 bases). V lost 10 bases and J 1 base, leaving 10 bases between the germline ends. Per germline, CDR1 KGHSH and CDR2 LQKENI. This CDR3 region has 13 residues. CDR3 in amino acids: CATTGGTNEKLFF. The CDR3 DNA is TGTGCCACCACGGGGGGAACTAATGAAAAACTGTTTTTT.